The sequence of this T cell receptor (beta chain) was determined in a study of blood T cells in healthy people across ages. Whole-study results and caveats: A roughly linear age-dependent decrease characterized TCR beta diversity per million T cells.

The study isolated at least 6.5 million PBMCs from each sample. This clonotype turned up a few times. What it binds is unknown. Together with a sample-barcoded 5' primer, a J-beta primer mix was included in a second PCR lasting about 6 to 11 cycles. TCRdb re-derived calls from the 5' RACE reads in MiXCR, one entry per CDR3 protein. The sample lists about 780,000 distinct CDR3 sequences; roughly 24% were seen once. The CDR3 totals 15 residues. Trimming pared 5 bases from V and 2 bases from J, leaving 16 bases between. The same data also contributed to another study, on T cells of mothers and their children.

The chain is built from TRBV12-3 or TRBV12-4 and TRBJ2-7; D is undetermined. Sequencing used blood. This receptor was taken from a boy younger than 18 in good health. The CDR3 coding sequence is TGTGCCAGCAGTCCCCAATCGGACGTAGCCTACGAGCAGTACTTC. This codes for CASSPQSDVAYEQYF.